The 13 T cell receptor beta chains reported below all come from one sample, sequenced in a study of cytomegalovirus exposure and HLA in healthy donors. This PCR relied on a set of 60 Vbeta primers and 13 Jbeta primers. Profiling relied on immunoSEQ multiplex PCR, and the TCRdb table lists in-frame clones only, not all of them. Among about 210,000 clones listed, about 85% were seen once. The sequencing sample was made of PBMCs. The source is a woman aged 50 to 60 in good health and CMV-seropositive.

V is TRBV7-9 and J is TRBJ1-3, with D unresolved. CDR1 and CDR2 from the germline V gene are SEHNR and FQNEAQ (reference sequence). Trimming left V 5 bases short and J 0 bases short, with 11 bases between. CDR3 length equals 15 residues. The CDR3 DNA reads as TGTGCCAGCAGCGACACCGGTCGCTCTGGAAACACCATATATTTT. Translated: CASSDTGRSGNTIYF.

This chain joins TRBV4-1 and TRBJ1-2; D uncertain. Germline V gene data show CDR1 as MGHRA and CDR2 as YSYEKL. Trimming took off 2 bases at V and 7 bases at J, with 17 bases between the two ends. There are 15 residues in the CDR3. The chain's CDR3 is CASSQSRDLSAGYTF. The CDR3, as DNA: TGCGCCAGCAGCCAATCCCGGGATCTGAGTGCTGGCTACACCTTC.

V gene TRBV7-6 combines with J gene TRBJ1-1, with 10 nucleotides matching TRBD1. With V trimmed by 1 base and J by 5 bases, 13 bases remained unmatched. The CDR3 spans 18 residues. Germline V gene data show CDR1 as SGHVS and CDR2 as FNYEAQ. The CDR3 coding sequence is TGTGCCAGCAGCTTAGAGCGGACAGGGGGGGGGCTGGGGACTGAAGCTTTCTTT. This translates into CASSLERTGGGLGTEAFF.

V is TRBV6-5 and J is TRBJ1-2; no clear D gene. Germline V lookup: CDR1 MNHEY, CDR2 SVGAGI. Trimming removed 4 bases at V and 4 bases at J, with 13 bases between. The length of the CDR3 is 14 residues. The CDR3 DNA follows: TGTGCCAGCAGTTCAGCACGGGGTCCCTATGGCTACACCTTC. As protein: CASSSARGPYGYTF.

The V call is TRBV11-1, the J call TRBJ1-1; possibly TRBD1 for D (6 bases). This CDR3 is built from 17 residues. Germline V gene lookup returns CDR1 SGHAT and CDR2 FQDESV (reference sequence). V was trimmed by 2 bases and J by 2 bases, leaving 18 bases between them. The CDR3: CASSLRFVGQRNTEAFF. The DNA for the CDR3 is TGTGCCAGCAGCTTACGGTTTGTAGGACAGCGTAACACTGAAGCTTTCTTT.

The chain couples TRBV14 to TRBJ2-3; D possibly corresponds to TRBD2 (6 bases). V was cut by 4 bases and J by 4 bases, with 18 bases left in between. Germline V gives CDR1 SGHDN, CDR2 FVKESK. CDR3 size: 16 residues. The CDR3 nucleotides read TGTGCCAGCAGCCTCCTGCCCCGGGGGTTCGCAGATACGCAGTATTTT. Amino acids: CASSLLPRGFADTQYF.

The J gene is TRBJ1-2, the V gene TRBV2, with D unresolved. Germline lookup yields CDR1 SNHLY and CDR2 FYNNEI. V shed 4 bases and J shed 3 bases, with 3 bases lying between them. The CDR3 runs to 11 residues. CDR3 region: CASSADYGYTF. CDR3 DNA: TGTGCCAGCAGTGCAGACTATGGCTACACCTTC.

The genes are TRBV15 and TRBJ1-4, with D maybe TRBD1 (6 bases). CDR3 size: 14 residues. In germline, CDR1 is LNHNV, CDR2 YYDKDF (reference sequence). The germline V and J ends were trimmed by 3 bases and 8 bases, with 13 bases remaining between them. Written as DNA, the CDR3 is TGTGCCACCAGCAGCGACAGGCGTTACGAAAAACTGTTTTTT. Protein product: CATSSDRRYEKLFF.

The chain carries TRBV7-2 and TRBJ2-4, with 9 bases matching TRBD1. The germline CDR1 and CDR2 sequences are SGHTA and FQGNSA. With V trimmed by 6 bases and J by 3 bases, 3 bases remained unmatched. CDR3 length: 14 amino acids. Written as DNA, the CDR3 is TGTGCCAGCAGTCAGACAGGGGGCAAAAACATTCAGTACTTC. Its translation is CASSQTGGKNIQYF.

The chain is built from TRBV25-1 and TRBJ1-2; 7 bases map to TRBD1. CDR1 MGHDK and CDR2 SYGVNS come from the germline V gene. This CDR3 has 18 amino acids. J lost 5 bases, V lost 1 base, and 16 bases had no gene match. The CDR3 nucleotides read TGTGCCAGCAGTGAATTTTCCCCGGGACAGAATAAATTTTATGGCTACACCTTC. Amino acids: CASSEFSPGQNKFYGYTF.

Here the CDR3 DNA reads TGTGCCAGTAGTATATTAGGGGATTCACCCCTCCACTTT. This sequence encodes CASSILGDSPLHF. The rearrangement joins TRBV19 to TRBJ1-6; maybe TRBD1 (5 bases). Looked up from germline, CDR1 is LNHDA and CDR2 is SQIVND (reference sequence). The CDR3 length is 13 residues. V was cut by 2 bases and J by 8 bases, with 7 bases left in between.

On this clone itself: A read error may produce the germline difference seen at one junction end. The CDR3 DNA is TGTTCCAGCAGCCTCGTATCTCACGAGCAGTACTTC. Translating gives CSSSLVSHEQYF. The chain has TRBV7-9 and TRBJ2-7; no clear D. Germline V gives CDR1 SEHNR, CDR2 FQNEAQ (reference sequence). CDR3 length: 12 residues.

CDR3 nucleotides: TGTGCCAGTAGTATCGGCAGGGATGAAAAACTGTTTTTT. Protein: CASSIGRDEKLFF. The chain uses TRBV19 and TRBJ1-4; a possible D gene is TRBD1 (5 bases). V lost 3 bases and J lost 6, with 8 bases in between. In germline, CDR1 is LNHDA, CDR2 SQIVND (reference sequence). CDR3 length equals 13 residues.